The 28 T cell receptor beta chains presented below share a single source sample, sequenced in a study of blood T cells in healthy people across ages. Primed by a sample-barcoded 5' primer and a J-beta primer mix, a second PCR proceeded for about 6 to 11 cycles. Via MiXCR, TCRdb re-called the 5' RACE reads, giving one row per CDR3 protein. The sample shows roughly 1,100,000 distinct CDR3 sequences, about 23% of them seen only once. This same sample was also taken into another study, of T cells of mothers and their children.

The source material was blood. These receptors all stem from a girl aged 2 to 10 in good health.

At least ten counts were recorded for this clonotype. The V and J genes are TRBV5-6 and TRBJ2-5; D may be TRBD1 (5 bases). CDR3 length: 14 residues. The germline V and J ends were trimmed by 0 bases and 5 bases, with 11 bases remaining between them. Germline V gene lookup returns CDR1 SGHDT and CDR2 YYEEEE. CDR3 nucleotides: TGTGCCAGCAGCTTGGGGCAGGGCCGGGAGACCCAGTACTTC. Encoded protein: CASSLGQGRETQYF.

This clonotype was seen a handful of times. V and J are TRBV19 and TRBJ1-2; D may be TRBD1 (5 bases). From germline, CDR1 is LNHDA and CDR2 SQIVND (reference sequence). The CDR3 is made up of 12 amino acids. The V gene lost 11 bases and the J gene lost 7 bases, with 17 bases spanning the gap. The CDR3 is CAASGLPGGYTF. The CDR3 region has the DNA TGTGCCGCCTCGGGACTCCCAGGTGGCTACACCTTC.

The genes are TRBV20-1 and TRBJ2-5; 9 bases fit TRBD2. Near its end, the DNA agrees better with TRBJ2-7, so the J call may be wrong. Germline CDR1 is DFQATT and CDR2 is SNEGSKA (reference sequence). The CDR3 has 17 amino acids. The CDR3 DNA follows: TGCAGTGCTAGACGCCGGTTCTTAGCGGGAGCAACCTACGAGCAGTACTTC. This encodes CSARRRFLAGATYEQYF.

This rearrangement joins TRBV20-1 to TRBJ2-2; D is perhaps TRBD2 (6 bases). CDR1 and CDR2 from the germline V gene are DFQATT and SNEGSKA (reference sequence). V was trimmed by 1 base and J by 3 bases, leaving 6 bases between them. This CDR3 region has 13 residues. The CDR3, as DNA: TGCAGTGCTAGAGGGGGGGACACCGGGGAGCTGTTTTTT. Protein: CSARGGDTGELFF.

The gene calls are TRBV7-8 and TRBJ1-1; D unclear. V was cut by 1 base and J by 0 bases, with 12 bases left in between. The CDR3 is made up of 16 amino acids. Germline CDR1 is SGHVS and CDR2 is FQNEAQ. The CDR3 reads CASSLDGRVLNTEAFF. CDR3 in DNA: TGTGCCAGCAGCTTAGATGGCCGGGTCTTGAACACTGAAGCTTTCTTT.

The V gene is TRBV29-1, the J gene TRBJ2-3, with D possibly matching TRBD2 (5 bases). V lost 0 bases, J lost 6 bases, and 7 bases lay in between. The CDR3 is 12 amino acids. Germline V gene sequence: CDR1 SQVTM, CDR2 ANQGSEA. The CDR3 spells CSVEDGGDTQYF. The CDR3 nucleotides are TGCAGCGTTGAAGATGGCGGGGATACGCAGTATTTT.

This clonotype was counted only a few times. The V and J genes are TRBV6-6 and TRBJ1-1, with a possible D match to TRBD1 (6 bases). Germline CDR1 and CDR2: MNHNY and SVGAGI (reference sequence). Trimming pared 2 bases from V and 0 bases from J, leaving 16 bases between. The CDR3 is 17 residues long. CDR3 residues: CASSYLHRDPMNTEAFF. The CDR3 nucleotides are TGTGCCAGCAGTTACCTCCACAGGGACCCCATGAACACTGAAGCTTTCTTT.

This chain uses TRBV4-1 with TRBJ2-6; D unresolved. This CDR3 is built from 16 residues. V lost 0 bases, J lost 2 bases, and 8 bases lay in between. Germline lookup yields CDR1 MGHRA and CDR2 YSYEKL. As DNA, the CDR3 is TGCGCCAGCAGCCAAGAAGTAGAGGCTGGGGCCAACGTCCTGACTTTC. Residues: CASSQEVEAGANVLTF.

The CDR3 is CASSYTKTSGSDNEQFF. The DNA for the CDR3 is TGTGCCAGCAGCTATACCAAAACTAGCGGGAGTGATAATGAGCAGTTCTTC. The rearrangement joins TRBV11-2 to TRBJ2-1; 11 bases are a match to TRBD2. V lost 4 bases to trimming and J lost 7 bases; unmatched junction nucleotides: 12. Germline lookup yields CDR1 SGHAT and CDR2 FQNNGV. This CDR3 contains 17 residues. The whole variable domain, remainder taken from reference TRBV11-2 and TRBJ2-1, is EAGVAQSPRYKIIEKRQSVAFWCNPISGHATLYWYQQILGQGPKLLIQFQNNGVVDDSQLPKDRFSAERLKGVDSTLKIQPAKLEDSAVYLCASSYTKTSGSDNEQFFGPGTRLTVL.

In DNA, the CDR3 is TGTGCCAGCGGGGACGGGACGGCAGAGACCCAGTACTTC. Encoded protein: CASGDGTAETQYF. The rearrangement uses TRBV11-3 and TRBJ2-1; D is possibly TRBD1 or TRBD2 (5 bases each). The J call may be incorrect, as the DNA end agrees better with TRBJ2-5. Germline V gene data show CDR1 as SGHNT and CDR2 as YENEEA. The CDR3 spans 13 residues.

The rearrangement uses TRBV29-1 and TRBJ1-2; D call uncertain. Germline CDR1 and CDR2: SQVTM and ANQGSEA. Trimming pared 3 bases from V and 6 bases from J, leaving 8 bases between. The CDR3 is made up of 11 amino acids. DNA of the CDR3: TGCAGCGTTGAGAAGGGAGATGGCTACACCTTC. Its protein is CSVEKGDGYTF.

This clonotype has just one count. V usage is TRBV19 and J usage is TRBJ2-7; 8 nucleotides agree with TRBD1. CDR1 LNHDA and CDR2 SQIVND come from the germline V gene (reference sequence). V lost 4 bases to trimming and J lost 6 bases; unmatched junction nucleotides: 8. This CDR3 is 14 amino acids long. In DNA, the CDR3 is TGTGCCAGTAGTACCGGACAGGGACGCGGCGAGCAGTACTTC. This translates into CASSTGQGRGEQYF. The complete variable domain, with remaining parts taken from reference TRBV19 and TRBJ2-7, reads DGGITQSPKYLFRKEGQNVTLSCEQNLNHDAMYWYRQDPGQGLRLIYYSQIVNDFQKGDIAEGYSVSREKKESFPLTVTSAQKNPTAFYLCASSTGQGRGEQYFGPGTRLTVT.

In its sample, this clonotype was seen a few times. This chain links TRBV29-1 with TRBJ2-7; maybe TRBD1 (6 bases). The CDR3 is 12 amino acids. V was shortened by 6 bases and J by 0 bases, with 9 bases between the two germline ends. The germline V gene has CDR1 SQVTM and CDR2 ANQGSEA. The CDR3 coding sequence is TGCAGCGTACAGGGAAACTCCTACGAGCAGTACTTC. Its translation is CSVQGNSYEQYF.

This clonotype was detected once. This rearrangement joins TRBV6-1 to TRBJ2-5; D is possibly TRBD1 (6 bases). Germline V gene sequence: CDR1 MNHNS, CDR2 SASEGT. The CDR3 runs 15 residues. The V gene lost 8 bases and the J gene lost 5 bases, with 21 bases spanning the gap. CDR3 in DNA: TGTGCCAGCCCCACGGGTGGTCAGGGGTCGGAGACCCAGTACTTC. This translates into CASPTGGQGSETQYF.

V usage is TRBV6-6 and J usage is TRBJ2-5, with D perhaps matching TRBD2 (6 bases). Germline V CDR1 and CDR2: MNHNY, SVGAGI (reference sequence). CDR3 length: 13 amino acids. Trimming took 7 bases from V and 7 from J, leaving 16 bases between them. The CDR3 region is CASNGGSGGTQYF. The CDR3 coding sequence is TGTGCCAGCAACGGGGGTAGCGGAGGGACCCAGTACTTC.

The V and J genes are TRBV4-2 and TRBJ2-1, with D tentatively TRBD2 (6 bases). The germline gives CDR1 LGHNA, CDR2 YNFKEQ. V was clipped by 0 bases and J by 3 bases, with 15 bases between them. The CDR3 sequence is 17 residues long. The CDR3 DNA follows: TGTGCCAGCAGCCAAGATCTTGACGCGGGAATCTACAATGAGCAGTTCTTC. Translation: CASSQDLDAGIYNEQFF.

This chain joins TRBV4-3 and TRBJ2-1; D is perhaps TRBD1 (5 bases). CDR3 size: 15 residues. CDR1 is LGHNA and CDR2 is YSLEER in the germline V gene. With 0 bases removed from V and 5 bases from J, the gap between germline ends came to 11 bases. CDR3 in amino acids: CASSQERGRDNEQFF. DNA of the CDR3: TGCGCCAGCAGCCAAGAAAGGGGAAGGGACAATGAGCAGTTCTTC.

This clonotype was detected only a few times. The chain combines TRBV4-2 with TRBJ2-4; 9 bases map to TRBD1. CDR3 length: 16 residues. J was trimmed by 4 bases and V by 0 bases; bases with no gene match: 4. In germline, CDR1 is LGHNA, CDR2 YNFKEQ. The DNA for the CDR3 is TGTGCCAGCAGCCAAGATGAGGGACAGGGTAAAAACATTCAGTACTTC. This gives the protein CASSQDEGQGKNIQYF.

In its sample, this clonotype was seen a few times. This chain joins TRBV19 and TRBJ2-7; the D gene is possibly TRBD1 (6 bases). Trimming pared 3 bases from V and 5 bases from J, leaving 17 bases between. Per germline, CDR1 LNHDA and CDR2 SQIVND (reference sequence). The CDR3 covers 15 residues. DNA for the CDR3: TGTGCCAGTAGTATCGTCTCCAGGGGAATCCACGAGCAGTACTTC. Translating it yields CASSIVSRGIHEQYF.

J is TRBJ2-5 and V is TRBV27; 10 bases are a match to TRBD1. The J call may be wrong; the DNA end is better matched by TRBJ2-1. Germline CDR1 is MNHEY and CDR2 is SMNVEV (reference sequence). This CDR3 has 15 residues. The CDR3 bases are TGTGCCAGCAGTTTCGACAGGGGGCCGATCAATGAGCAGTTCTTC. Translated: CASSFDRGPINEQFF.

There are many counts of this clonotype. V gene TRBV15 combines with J gene TRBJ2-1, with no clear D. The CDR3 runs 13 residues. Germline V lookup: CDR1 LNHNV, CDR2 YYDKDF (reference sequence). Trimming stripped 1 base from V and 10 bases from J, with 11 bases between. This CDR3 is CATSRVQGREQFF. The CDR3 DNA reads as TGTGCCACCAGCAGAGTTCAAGGCCGAGAGCAGTTCTTC.

This clonotype was found a few times. CDR3 sequence: CASSLGAGFGDNEQFF. CDR3 bases: TGCGCCAGCAGCTTGGGAGCAGGGTTCGGGGACAATGAGCAGTTCTTC. J is TRBJ2-1 and V is TRBV5-1; D could derive from TRBD1 or TRBD2 (5 bases each). The CDR3 runs to 16 residues. Germline V gene sequence: CDR1 SGHRS, CDR2 YFSETQ. The ends were cut back, 0 bases at V and 5 bases at J, with 15 bases in the middle.

In this sample, this clonotype turned up many times. The chain is built from TRBV20-1 and TRBJ2-1; D gene unclear. Trimming shortened V by 1 base and J by 3 bases, and 4 bases separated the two germline ends. Germline assignment: CDR1 DFQATT and CDR2 SNEGSKA (reference sequence). This CDR3 spans 12 amino acids. In DNA form, the CDR3 reads TGCAGTGCTAGAGGTGACTACAATGAGCAGTTCTTC. Its protein product is CSARGDYNEQFF.

In its sample, this clonotype was seen a few times. The conserved closing phenylalanine or tryptophan is absent in this CDR3, likely reflecting a read error. V gene TRBV19 combines with J gene TRBJ2-5; TRBD1 matches 8 bases. Germline CDR1 reads LNHDA; CDR2 reads SQIVND (reference sequence). The CDR3 has 15 amino acids. The V segment lost 5 bases and the J segment 4 bases; nucleotides outside the gene matches: 9. The CDR3 loop is CASSDRGDRGETQYL. In DNA, the CDR3 is TGTGCCAGTAGTGACAGGGGCGATAGGGGAGAGACCCAGTACCTC.

This clonotype has only a few counts. The CDR3 sequence: CASSLGSDVWETQYF. The CDR3 DNA is TGTGCCAGCAGCTTAGGATCTGACGTCTGGGAGACCCAGTACTTC. The chain employs TRBV7-2 and TRBJ2-5; D is unclear. The ends were cut back, 1 base at V and 5 bases at J, with 14 bases in the middle. CDR1 is SGHTA and CDR2 is FQGNSA in the germline V gene. This CDR3 is built from 15 residues.

In this sample, this clonotype turned up a few times. The rearrangement joins TRBV28 to TRBJ1-2; D remains unclear. Germline V gene data show CDR1 as MDHEN and CDR2 as SYDVKM. This CDR3 comprises 15 residues. The ends were cut back, 7 bases at V and 0 bases at J, with 15 bases in the middle. The CDR3, as DNA: TGTGCCAGCACTAGTCAGAACTATACTAACTATGGCTACACCTTC. This encodes CASTSQNYTNYGYTF.

The V and J genes are TRBV6-5 and TRBJ2-5; TRBD2 matches 9 bases. Germline V gene lookup returns CDR1 MNHEY and CDR2 SVGAGI. This CDR3 has 15 residues. Germline trimming cut 2 bases from V and 3 bases from J; bases unmatched to any gene: 4. CDR3 coding DNA: TGTGCCAGCAGTTACAGCGCTAGCGGGGAAGAGACCCAGTACTTC. Residues: CASSYSASGEETQYF.

The J gene is TRBJ2-5, the V gene TRBV29-1; TRBD1 aligns across 9 bases. The DNA end is a closer match to TRBJ2-1, so the J assignment may be wrong. Germline lookup yields CDR1 SQVTM and CDR2 ANQGSEA. The CDR3 extends over 12 amino acids. CDR3 protein: CSGGQGYNEQFF. CDR3 sequence (DNA): TGCAGCGGCGGACAGGGGTACAATGAGCAGTTCTTC.